The rows below give T cell receptor beta chains drawn from one sample of a study of T cell repertoires in ileal Crohn's disease. The repertoire was sequenced with immunoSEQ multiplex PCR; TCRdb's copy has only in-frame clones and lacks some. The repertoire consists of 6,500 to 8,500 clones, with 55% to 85% occurring once and the leading ten covering approximately 10%. Material: ileal tissue. These receptors originate from an adult with Crohn's disease. Each CDR3 is given without its conserved first and last residue.

CDR3,J,V
ASWTGGNGYT,TRBJ1-2,TRBV19
ASSDHRGNNEQF,TRBJ2-1,TRBV6-1
ASSFQGSYGYT,TRBJ1-2,TRBV7-3
ASSLEWGRSGYNEQF,TRBJ2-1,TRBV28
ATSRLSTGPPSYNSPLH,TRBJ1-6,TRBV15
ASSLDQNTGELF,TRBJ2-2,TRBV11-2
ASSLYLSNQPQH,TRBJ1-5,TRBV7-2
ASSLDLRKSSPLH,TRBJ1-6,TRBV6-5
SVAANVAGVALEQY,TRBJ2-7,TRBV29-1
ASSPGRLAGGLSELF,TRBJ2-2,TRBV7-9
ASSPDRGGKLF,TRBJ1-4,TRBV7-9
ASRTQTKGGELF,TRBJ2-2,TRBV27
ASSAPAGPQH,TRBJ1-5,TRBV6-5
ASSASDRGGGYT,TRBJ1-2,TRBV9
ASTGVNQPQH,TRBJ1-5,TRBV6-1